This TCR beta chain was sequenced in a study of blood T cell repertoires in COVID-19 (dated by TCRdb to about 2020). For the study in its entirety: The collaborator samples originated in the United States, Italy and Spain and spanned the acute and convalescent phases of COVID-19. The prospective study material was composed of cDNA or gDNA derived from T cells, B-cell-depleted T cells, or PBMCs. Deeply sampled blood TCRbeta repertoires from subjects exposed to, actively infected with, or recovered from COVID-19 were included in the dataset. A freely available public database, intended as a resource for researchers studying the immune response to SARS-CoV-2, is where the repertoires were released. The samples were drawn from two sources: the first 160 participants of the ongoing ImmuneRACE study, and 1,200 or so subjects contributed by 6 global collaborators. Sample metadata almost always included a de-identified subject ID, COVID-19 status, age in years and sex. Where available, HLA class I and class II types were obtained from metadata supplied by the sample provider rather than from assay-based typing. Points the paper makes about the study in general: How much clinical and demographic metadata was included differed by source and by participant, and the metadata was provided uncurated.

TCRbeta CDR3 regions were amplified from genomic DNA using the immunoSEQ Assay, a bias-controlled multiplex PCR. The original methods were these. The number of nucleated cells in each sample was estimated by amplification of reference gene primers within the assay. To quantify the absolute abundance of each unique TCRbeta CDR3 rearrangement, sequence reads were collapsed and filtered. For each sample, productive Simpson clonality was calculated by taking the square root of Simpson's diversity index across productive rearrangements. Drawn from immuneACCESS, this table holds only the in-frame rearrangements with V and J called that TCRdb kept. Clones are partly lost; checked studies trace under half to an unresolved V gene and leave the rest unexplained. V, J and clone size are taken as reported in that table, and D and trimming were inferred from the DNA itself. For this sample the table gives about 200,000 clones, of which 89% were detected only once. The ten most abundant clones make up more than 5.5% of the sample.

This clone was detected only a few times. Its antigen is not yet known. Base-call qualities are not available, and no considerably larger clone is one nucleotide away. A second Seattle source provided samples from volunteer blood donors who had recovered from COVID-19. Each collaborating institution followed its own protocols to collect whole blood in K2EDTA tubes. For TCRbeta analysis, collaborators shipped samples as frozen whole blood, isolated PBMCs, or DNA extracted from either of those sample types. CDR3 length: 12 amino acids, cysteine to phenylalanine. Just the 36-base CDR3 DNA is kept, in frame starting at base 1. From the germline V gene (reference sequence), CDR1 is LNHDA and CDR2 is SQIVND. Cut back by 1 base and 6 bases, the V and J ends lie 7 bases apart.

The V and J segments used are TRBV19 and TRBJ2-7; possibly the D gene is TRBD1, per 6 matching bases. This receptor was identified in a man aged 55 to 70 who had recovered from COVID-19. Specimen: peripheral blood. The nucleotides read TGTGCCAGTAGTATAGGAGGGGGCGAGCAGTACTTC. This yields the protein CASSIGGGEQYF.